These 18 T cell receptor beta chains were sequenced from one sample in a study of vaccination and CD4 T cells after COVID-19. Cultured CD4+ T-cell DNA underwent Oncomine TCR Beta short-read sequencing. TCRdb reprocessed the PCR reads via MiXCR and lists one record per CDR3 protein. The top ten hold 20% to 25% of the sample, which has around 18,000 distinct CDR3 sequences, approximately 35% seen once. The treatment denotes: approximately nine-day PBMC culture with coronavirus spike peptide pools or control peptides (ViraFEST assay). Their specific antigens are unknown. Sequences were derived from CD4+ T cells from blood, cultured in vitro, sampled before SARS-CoV-2 vaccination. Every receptor here comes from a human donor who received a COVID-19 vaccine.

This clonotype appeared a few times. This chain uses TRBV10-3 with TRBJ1-5, with D hard to call. The CDR3 is 12 amino acids. CDR1 and CDR2 (germline): ENHRY, SYGVKD. V was pared by 8 bases and J by 7 bases, with 12 bases between. CDR3 DNA: TGTGCCATCGGGGTGGACTTCCAGCCCCAGCATTTT. It specifies CAIGVDFQPQHF.

The V gene is TRBV2, the J gene TRBJ1-2; D gene uncertain. The germline V gene encodes CDR1 SNHLY and CDR2 FYNNEI. This CDR3 is 14 amino acids long. The germline V and J ends were trimmed by 2 bases and 8 bases, with 15 bases remaining between them. CDR3 nucleotide sequence: TGTGCCAGCAGTGAACGGTGGCAGGCGGGCGGCTACACCTTC. Protein product: CASSERWQAGGYTF. The whole variable domain, filled in from reference TRBV2 and TRBJ1-2, reads EPEVTQTPSHQVTQMGQEVILRCVPISNHLYFYWYRQILGQKVEFLVSFYNNEISEKSEIFDDQFSVERPDGSNFTLKIRSTKLEDSAMYFCASSERWQAGGYTFGSGTRLTVV.

The chain couples TRBV20-1 to TRBJ2-4, with TRBD1 identical over 7 bases. Germline V gene lookup returns CDR1 DFQATT and CDR2 SNEGSKA (reference sequence). The CDR3 runs 15 residues. Trimming cost V 5 bases and J 0 bases; bases outside gene matches: 7. This CDR3 reads CSAPGTALAKNIQYF. The CDR3 nucleotides are TGCAGTGCTCCTGGGACAGCCCTAGCCAAAAACATTCAGTACTTC.

This clonotype is deemed medium-sized. J is TRBJ1-5 and V is TRBV14; 9 nucleotides agree with TRBD1. CDR1 is SGHDN and CDR2 is FVKESK in the germline V gene. V was pared by 1 base and J by 6 bases, with 10 bases of the junction left unmatched. The CDR3 has 17 residues. The CDR3 nucleotides are TGTGCCAGCAGCCAAGGCGCGGGACAGGGAATTGGTCAGCCCCAGCATTTT. Protein sequence: CASSQGAGQGIGQPQHF.

This clonotype was observed a handful of times. The rearrangement links TRBV7-6 to TRBJ2-6; 8 nucleotides match TRBD1. CDR1 SGHVS and CDR2 FNYEAQ come from the germline V gene. V was pared by 2 bases and J by 0 bases, with 9 bases of the junction left unmatched. The CDR3 extends over 19 amino acids. CDR3 coding DNA: TGTGCCAGCAGCTTACCACCAGGGGGCTCCAACTCTGGGGCCAACGTCCTGACTTTC. This encodes CASSLPPGGSNSGANVLTF.

V is TRBV5-1 and J is TRBJ2-5; D unresolved. Looked up from germline, CDR1 is SGHRS and CDR2 is YFSETQ. The CDR3 has 12 amino acids. V lost 1 base to trimming and J lost 5 bases, with 6 bases between them. The CDR3 nucleotides read TGCGCCAGCAGCTTGCCACGGGAGACCCAGTACTTC. Its protein product is CASSLPRETQYF.

This clonotype has more than one count but fewer than ten. The genes are TRBV2 and TRBJ2-5, with unresolved D. CDR3 length: 14 amino acids. CDR1 is SNHLY, CDR2 FYNNEI, per germline. Trimming stripped 8 bases from V and 3 bases from J, with 16 bases between. The CDR3 DNA reads as TGTGCCAGCCTTCTAGATAGGTTGGAAGAGACCCAGTACTTC. Amino acids: CASLLDRLEETQYF.

The V call is TRBV19, the J call TRBJ2-1, with 7 bases fitting TRBD2. CDR1 and CDR2 from the germline V gene are LNHDA and SQIVND (reference sequence). The CDR3 sequence is 14 residues long. The ends lost 5 bases at V and 10 bases at J; junction bases unmatched: 11. This CDR3 reads CASSPAQPRGEQFF. The CDR3 region has the DNA TGTGCCAGTAGTCCTGCCCAGCCGCGGGGGGAGCAGTTCTTC.

This clonotype has just a few counts. The rearrangement uses TRBV2 and TRBJ1-5; D might be TRBD1 (5 bases). V was pared by 4 bases and J by 2 bases, with 6 bases between. This CDR3 has 13 residues. Germline V gene lookup returns CDR1 SNHLY and CDR2 FYNNEI. As DNA, the CDR3 is TGTGCCAGCAGTGGGGACGGCAATCAGCCCCAGCATTTT. Protein product: CASSGDGNQPQHF.

This chain joins TRBV11-3 and TRBJ2-4; D is uncertain. Per the germline V gene, CDR1 is SGHNT and CDR2 is YENEEA. V was pared by 0 bases and J by 4 bases, with 4 bases between. The CDR3 has 13 amino acids. The CDR3 bases are TGTGCCAGCAGCTTAGAGGTTAAAAACATTCAGTACTTC. It codes for CASSLEVKNIQYF.

The chain links TRBV19 to TRBJ1-6, with a tentative D call TRBD1 (6 bases). Deletions cut 5 bases from V and 3 bases from J, with 8 bases between. Per germline, CDR1 LNHDA and CDR2 SQIVND (reference sequence). The length of the CDR3 is 14 residues. The CDR3 loop is CASSLQGYNSPLHF. CDR3 bases: TGTGCCAGTAGTTTACAGGGCTATAATTCACCCCTCCACTTT.

The chain couples TRBV12-3 or TRBV12-4 to TRBJ2-3, with D hard to call. The ends were cut back, 1 base at V and 2 bases at J, with 7 bases in the middle. There are 14 residues in the CDR3. CDR3 DNA: TGTGCCAGCAGTTTAGGTGCGGCCACAGATACGCAGTATTTT. This sequence encodes CASSLGAATDTQYF.

V gene TRBV20-1 combines with J gene TRBJ1-1; the D is unclear. Deletions cut 0 bases from V and 4 bases from J, with 3 bases between. The CDR3 is made up of 11 amino acids. Germline V gene data show CDR1 as DFQATT and CDR2 as SNEGSKA (reference sequence). This CDR3 is CSAREVTEAFF. CDR3 nucleotide sequence: TGCAGTGCTAGAGAGGTCACTGAAGCTTTCTTT.

J is TRBJ2-1 and V is TRBV15, with TRBD1 matching 9 bases. Per germline, CDR1 LNHNV and CDR2 YYDKDF (reference sequence). CDR3 size: 16 residues. The V and J ends lost 5 bases and 7 bases, in that order; junction bases with no gene match: 12. The CDR3 nucleotides are TGTGCCACCAGCCCCCATCCGGGACAGGGTAATAATGAGCAGTTCTTC. It encodes CATSPHPGQGNNEQFF.

The V call is TRBV2, the J call TRBJ1-2; possible D gene TRBD1, 5 bases. The V end was cut by 4 bases, the J end by 8 bases, with 14 bases between. The germline CDR1 and CDR2 sequences are SNHLY and FYNNEI. The length of the CDR3 is 13 residues. The CDR3 bases are TGTGCCAGCAGTGGACGGCAGGGAGGGGGCTACACCTTC. This gives the protein CASSGRQGGGYTF. Based on the CDR3 plus reference TRBV2 and TRBJ1-2, the full variable domain is EPEVTQTPSHQVTQMGQEVILRCVPISNHLYFYWYRQILGQKVEFLVSFYNNEISEKSEIFDDQFSVERPDGSNFTLKIRSTKLEDSAMYFCASSGRQGGGYTFGSGTRLTVV.

The V and J genes are TRBV10-3 and TRBJ2-5, with TRBD2 matching 10 bases. Trimming cost V 10 bases and J 2 bases; bases outside gene matches: 10. The germline gives CDR1 ENHRY, CDR2 SYGVKD. The CDR3 runs to 15 residues. The CDR3 DNA reads as TGTGCCACCAGGAGGGCTAGCGGGGGTCAAGAGACCCAGTACTTC. Amino acid sequence: CATRRASGGQETQYF.

This clonotype was counted only a few times. The chain joins TRBV2 to TRBJ2-3; TRBD2 aligns across 9 bases. This CDR3 is built from 16 residues. The J segment lost 1 base and the V segment lost 1 base, leaving 3 bases of the junction unmatched. Per the germline V gene, CDR1 is SNHLY and CDR2 is FYNNEI. In DNA form, the CDR3 reads TGTGCCAGCAGTGAAGGTCCTAGCGGGGGCACAGATACGCAGTATTTT. Protein: CASSEGPSGGTDTQYF.

V and J are TRBV2 and TRBJ2-4; the match to TRBD1 covers 8 bases. Germline CDR1 reads SNHLY; CDR2 reads FYNNEI. The CDR3 length is 15 residues. Trimming took 8 bases from V and 6 from J; bases not matched to a gene: 12. DNA of the CDR3: TGTGCCAGCCTCTCGCCGGGACAGGCCGTAAACATTCAGTACTTC. It translates to CASLSPGQAVNIQYF.